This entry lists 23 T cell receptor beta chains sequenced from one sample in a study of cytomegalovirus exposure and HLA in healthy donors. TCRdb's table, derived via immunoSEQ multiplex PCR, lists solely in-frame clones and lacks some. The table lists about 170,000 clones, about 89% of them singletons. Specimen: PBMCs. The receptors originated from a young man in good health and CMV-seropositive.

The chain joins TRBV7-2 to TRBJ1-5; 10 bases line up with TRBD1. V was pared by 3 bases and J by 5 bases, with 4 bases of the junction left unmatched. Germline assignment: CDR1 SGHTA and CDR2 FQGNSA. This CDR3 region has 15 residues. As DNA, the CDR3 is TGTGCCAGCAGCTTGAGCGGGACAGGGGATCAGCCCCAGCATTTT. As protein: CASSLSGTGDQPQHF.

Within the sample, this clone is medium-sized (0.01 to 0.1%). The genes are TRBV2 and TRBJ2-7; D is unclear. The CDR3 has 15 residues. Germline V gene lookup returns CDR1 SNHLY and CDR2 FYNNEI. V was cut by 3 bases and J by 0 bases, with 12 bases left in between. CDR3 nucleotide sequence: TGTGCCAGCAGTGATAATACGTGGAGCTCCTACGAGCAGTACTTC. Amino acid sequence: CASSDNTWSSYEQYF. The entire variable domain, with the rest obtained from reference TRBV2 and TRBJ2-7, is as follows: EPEVTQTPSHQVTQMGQEVILRCVPISNHLYFYWYRQILGQKVEFLVSFYNNEISEKSEIFDDQFSVERPDGSNFTLKIRSTKLEDSAMYFCASSDNTWSSYEQYFGPGTRLTVT.

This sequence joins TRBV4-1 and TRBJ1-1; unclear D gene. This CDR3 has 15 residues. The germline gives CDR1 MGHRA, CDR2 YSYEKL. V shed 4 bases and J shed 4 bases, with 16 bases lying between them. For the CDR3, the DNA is TGCGCCAGCAGCCCCCGAGGGAGCGGGGTCACTGAAGCTTTCTTT. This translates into CASSPRGSGVTEAFF.

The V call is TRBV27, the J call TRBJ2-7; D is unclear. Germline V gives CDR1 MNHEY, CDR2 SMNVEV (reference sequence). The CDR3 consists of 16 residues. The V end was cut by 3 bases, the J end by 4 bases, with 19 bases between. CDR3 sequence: CASSFEQPQLGYEQYF. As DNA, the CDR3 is TGTGCCAGCAGTTTTGAACAGCCCCAGCTTGGGTACGAGCAGTACTTC.

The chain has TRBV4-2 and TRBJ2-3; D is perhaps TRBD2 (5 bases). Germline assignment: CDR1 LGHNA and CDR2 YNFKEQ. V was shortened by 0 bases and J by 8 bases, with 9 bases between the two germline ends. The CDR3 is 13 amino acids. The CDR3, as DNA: TGTGCCAGCAGCCAAGAGGGCGGAGGTACGCAGTATTTT. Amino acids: CASSQEGGGTQYF.

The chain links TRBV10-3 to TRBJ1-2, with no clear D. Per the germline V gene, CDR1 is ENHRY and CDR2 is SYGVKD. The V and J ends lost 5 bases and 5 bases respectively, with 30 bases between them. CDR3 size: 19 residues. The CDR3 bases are TGTGCCATCAGTATCCTCCACGTCTCCTCCACCCAGCGACGTTATGGCTACACCTTC. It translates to CAISILHVSSTQRRYGYTF.

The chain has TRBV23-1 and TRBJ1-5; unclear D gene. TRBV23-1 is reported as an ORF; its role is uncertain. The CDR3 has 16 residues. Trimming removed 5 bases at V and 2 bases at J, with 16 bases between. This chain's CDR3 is CASSYRGREGNQPQHF. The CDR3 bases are TGCGCCAGCAGTTACCGTGGAAGGGAGGGCAATCAGCCCCAGCATTTT.

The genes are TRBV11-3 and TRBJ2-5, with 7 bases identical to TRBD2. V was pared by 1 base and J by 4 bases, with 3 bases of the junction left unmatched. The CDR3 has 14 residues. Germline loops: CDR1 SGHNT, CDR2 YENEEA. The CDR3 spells CASSLGLAGETQYF. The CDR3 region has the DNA TGTGCCAGCAGCTTAGGACTAGCTGGAGAGACCCAGTACTTC.

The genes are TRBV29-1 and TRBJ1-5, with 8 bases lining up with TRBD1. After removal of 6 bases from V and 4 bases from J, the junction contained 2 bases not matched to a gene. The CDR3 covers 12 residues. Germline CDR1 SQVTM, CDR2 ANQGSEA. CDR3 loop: CSVRQGNQPQHF. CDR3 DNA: TGCAGCGTAAGACAGGGGAATCAGCCCCAGCATTTT. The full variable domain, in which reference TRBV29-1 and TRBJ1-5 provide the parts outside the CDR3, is SAVISQKPSRDICQRGTSLTIQCQVDSQVTMMFWYRQQPGQSLTLIATANQGSEATYESGFVIDKFPISRPNLTFSTLTVSNMSPEDSSIYLCSVRQGNQPQHFGDGTRLSIL.

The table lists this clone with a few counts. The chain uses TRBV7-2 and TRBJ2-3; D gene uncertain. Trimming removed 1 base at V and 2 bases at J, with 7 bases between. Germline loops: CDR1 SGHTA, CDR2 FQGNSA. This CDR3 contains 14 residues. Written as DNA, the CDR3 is TGTGCCAGCAGCTTAGTCGGGTACACAGATACGCAGTATTTT. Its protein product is CASSLVGYTDTQYF.

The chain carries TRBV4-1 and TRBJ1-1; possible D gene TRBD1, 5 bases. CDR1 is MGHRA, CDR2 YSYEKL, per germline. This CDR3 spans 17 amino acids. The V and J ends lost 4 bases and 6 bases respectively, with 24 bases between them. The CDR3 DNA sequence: TGCGCCAGCAGCCTATACAGCCGGGGGATGAGCGAGGCTGAAGCTTTCTTT. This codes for CASSLYSRGMSEAEAFF.

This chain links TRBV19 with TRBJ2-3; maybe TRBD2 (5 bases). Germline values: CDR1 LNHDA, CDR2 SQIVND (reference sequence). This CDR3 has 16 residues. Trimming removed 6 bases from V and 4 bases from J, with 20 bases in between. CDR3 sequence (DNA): TGTGCCAGTAGGCTGGGAGAGCAGAGTGGGGCAGATACGCAGTATTTT. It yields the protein CASRLGEQSGADTQYF.

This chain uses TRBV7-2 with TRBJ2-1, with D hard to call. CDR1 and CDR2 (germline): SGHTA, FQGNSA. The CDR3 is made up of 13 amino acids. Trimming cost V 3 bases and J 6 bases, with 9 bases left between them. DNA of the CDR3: TGTGCCAGCAGCTTGGAGATCAGCAATGAGCAGTTCTTC. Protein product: CASSLEISNEQFF.

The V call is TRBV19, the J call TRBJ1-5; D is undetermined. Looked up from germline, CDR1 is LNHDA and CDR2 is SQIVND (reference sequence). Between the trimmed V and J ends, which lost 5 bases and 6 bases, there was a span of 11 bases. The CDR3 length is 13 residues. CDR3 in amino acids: CASSGRFGQPQHF. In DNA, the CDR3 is TGTGCCAGTAGTGGGAGGTTTGGTCAGCCCCAGCATTTT.

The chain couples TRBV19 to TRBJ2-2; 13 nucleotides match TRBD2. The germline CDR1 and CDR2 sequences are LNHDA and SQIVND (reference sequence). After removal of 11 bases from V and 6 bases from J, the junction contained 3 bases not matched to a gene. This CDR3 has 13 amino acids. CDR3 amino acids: CAGTSGTAGELFF. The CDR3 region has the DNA TGTGCCGGGACTAGCGGGACGGCCGGGGAGCTGTTTTTT.

Here the CDR3 reads CSVGGQANQPQHF. CDR3 in DNA: TGCAGCGTGGGGGGACAGGCTAATCAGCCCCAGCATTTT. The rearrangement uses TRBV29-1 and TRBJ1-5; 8 bases align to TRBD1. CDR1 SQVTM and CDR2 ANQGSEA come from the germline V gene. This CDR3 is built from 13 residues. Losses at the gene ends were 6 bases for V and 4 bases for J; bases not matched to a gene: 5.

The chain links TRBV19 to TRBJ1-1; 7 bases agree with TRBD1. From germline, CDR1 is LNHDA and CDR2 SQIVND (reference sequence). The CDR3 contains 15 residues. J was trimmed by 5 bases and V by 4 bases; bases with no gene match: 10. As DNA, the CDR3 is TGTGCCAGTAGTACTTCGACAGGGCGAAGAACTGAAGCTTTCTTT. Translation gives CASSTSTGRRTEAFF.

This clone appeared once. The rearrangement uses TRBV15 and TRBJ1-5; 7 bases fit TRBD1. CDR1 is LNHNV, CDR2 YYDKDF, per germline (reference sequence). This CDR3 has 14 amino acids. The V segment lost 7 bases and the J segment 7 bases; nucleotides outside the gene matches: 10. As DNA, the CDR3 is TGTGCCACCAATTCAAGACAGGGTGTCCAGCCCCAGCATTTT. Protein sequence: CATNSRQGVQPQHF.

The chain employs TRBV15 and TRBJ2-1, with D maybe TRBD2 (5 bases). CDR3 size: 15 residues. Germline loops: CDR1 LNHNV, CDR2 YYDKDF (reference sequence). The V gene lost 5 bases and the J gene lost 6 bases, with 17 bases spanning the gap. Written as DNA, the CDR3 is TGTGCCACCAGCGGGAGCAAAGGGCTTTTCAATGAGCAGTTCTTC. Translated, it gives CATSGSKGLFNEQFF.

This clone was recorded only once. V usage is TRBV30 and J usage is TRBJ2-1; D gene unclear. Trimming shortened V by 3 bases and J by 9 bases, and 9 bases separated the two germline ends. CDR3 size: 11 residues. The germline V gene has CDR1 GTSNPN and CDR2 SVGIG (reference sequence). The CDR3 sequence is CAWRTDVEQFF. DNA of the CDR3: TGTGCCTGGAGGACTGACGTTGAGCAGTTCTTC. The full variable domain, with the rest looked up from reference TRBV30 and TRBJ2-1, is SQTIHQWPATLVQPVGSPLSLECTVEGTSNPNLYWYRQAAGRGLQLLFYSVGIGQISSEVPQNLSASRPQDRQFILSSKKLLLSDSGFYLCAWRTDVEQFFGPGTRLTVL.

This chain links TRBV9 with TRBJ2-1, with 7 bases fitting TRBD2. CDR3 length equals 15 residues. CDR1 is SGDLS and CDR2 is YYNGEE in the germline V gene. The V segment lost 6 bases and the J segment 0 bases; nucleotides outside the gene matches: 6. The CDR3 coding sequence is TGTGCCAGCACCGCGGGAGTCCTCTCCTACAATGAGCAGTTCTTC. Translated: CASTAGVLSYNEQFF.

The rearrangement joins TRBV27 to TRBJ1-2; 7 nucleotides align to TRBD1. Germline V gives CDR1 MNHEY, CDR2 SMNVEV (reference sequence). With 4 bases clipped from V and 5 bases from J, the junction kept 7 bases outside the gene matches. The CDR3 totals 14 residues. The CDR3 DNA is TGTGCCAGCAGTTCCGACAGGGCTTCATATGGCTACACCTTC. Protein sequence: CASSSDRASYGYTF.

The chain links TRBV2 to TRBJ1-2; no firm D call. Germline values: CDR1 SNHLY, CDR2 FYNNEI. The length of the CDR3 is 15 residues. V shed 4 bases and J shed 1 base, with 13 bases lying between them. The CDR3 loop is CASSVEAGLNYGYTF. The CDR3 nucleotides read TGTGCCAGCAGTGTGGAGGCGGGTCTTAACTATGGCTACACCTTC.